This is a list of T cell receptor beta chains from one sample in a study of esophageal squamous cell carcinoma under preoperative chemotherapy. In TCRdb, the PCR reads were re-called with MiXCR into one record per CDR3 protein. Seen here are about 30,000 distinct CDR3 sequences, approximately 50% observed once, and the top ten hold 9.5% to 15%. Sampling was performed from a patient given preoperative chemotherapy. The receptor set was obtained from a human donor with esophageal squamous cell carcinoma. The donor label of this sample is uncertain. Both conserved end residues are part of each CDR3. The D gene is left open where the match is weak. Rows may omit the clone size; those that give it use once, few, many or a size class.

CDR3 DNA: TGCGCCAGCAGTGTACTAGCGGCCTACAATGAGCAGTTCTTC
CDR3 protein: CASSVLAAYNEQFF
J gene: TRBJ2-1
V gene: TRBV10-2
clone size: .
D gene: TRBD2

CDR3 DNA: TGTGCCAGCAGCTTAAACTGGGGAGAGACCCAGTACTTC
CDR3 protein: CASSLNWGETQYF
J gene: TRBJ2-5
V gene: TRBV11-3
clone size: many
D gene: .

CDR3 DNA: TGTGCCAGCAGCGCACAGGGGCGGAGAGCCAAAGACACGCAGTATTTC
CDR3 protein: CASSAQGRRAKDTQYF
J gene: TRBJ2-3
V gene: TRBV7-2
clone size: .
D gene: TRBD1

CDR3 DNA: TGTGCCAGCAGTTCGACTAGCGGGCCCACAGATACGCAGTATTTT
CDR3 protein: CASSSTSGPTDTQYF
J gene: TRBJ2-3
V gene: TRBV12-3/TRBV12-4
clone size: few
D gene: TRBD2

CDR3 DNA: TGTGCCAGCAGCCCAAGTGACTCAGCCTACGAGCAGTTCTTC
CDR3 protein: CASSPSDSAYEQFF
J gene: TRBJ2-1
V gene: TRBV7-8
clone size: .
D gene: .

CDR3 DNA: TGTGCCAGCAGCTGCGGCACTACCGGGCTGGCAGCCAAAGATACGCAGTATTTC
CDR3 protein: CASSCGTTGLAAKDTQYF
J gene: TRBJ2-4
V gene: TRBV6-1
clone size: .
D gene: .

CDR3 DNA: TGTGCCAGCACGGGGCTCGGGGGCCGTGACCCAGATACGCAGTACTTT
CDR3 protein: CASTGLGGRDPDTQYF
J gene: TRBJ2-3
V gene: TRBV7-9
clone size: .
D gene: .

CDR3 DNA: TGTGCCAGCAGTTTAATCGCATCCTACGAGCAGTACTTC
CDR3 protein: CASSLIASYEQYF
J gene: TRBJ2-7
V gene: TRBV28
clone size: many
D gene: .

CDR3 DNA: TGTGCCAGCAGCCAGGCCCCCGGCCGGGCGGGGGGCATTCAGTTCTTC
CDR3 protein: CASSQAPGRAGGIQFF
J gene: TRBJ2-1
V gene: TRBV7-2
clone size: .
D gene: TRBD2

CDR3 DNA: TGTGCCAGCAGCTTAACCCACGGCACTAGCGGGAGGAAGGACGGCAATGAGCAGTTCTTC
CDR3 protein: CASSLTHGTSGRKDGNEQFF
J gene: TRBJ2-1
V gene: TRBV7-3
clone size: few
D gene: TRBD2

CDR3 DNA: TGTGCCAGCAGCCCCCGCCCCCGGTGGCCCAAAGACATGCAGTACTTT
CDR3 protein: CASSPRPRWPKDMQYF
J gene: TRBJ2-4
V gene: TRBV7-2
clone size: .
D gene: .

CDR3 DNA: TGTGCCAGTAGGGTCCTTAGTACAGATACGCAGTATTTT
CDR3 protein: CASRVLSTDTQYF
J gene: TRBJ2-3
V gene: TRBV19
clone size: few
D gene: .

CDR3 DNA: TGTGCCAGCAGCAGGGCAGGGGGTGAGACAGATACGCAGTATTTT
CDR3 protein: CASSRAGGETDTQYF
J gene: TRBJ2-3
V gene: TRBV11-3
clone size: many
D gene: TRBD1

CDR3 DNA: TGTGCCAGCAGTGAGTCACAGGTAAACACTGAAGCTTTCTTT
CDR3 protein: CASSESQVNTEAFF
J gene: TRBJ1-1
V gene: TRBV27
clone size: many
D gene: .

CDR3 DNA: TGCGCCAGCAGTGGTTACAATGAGCAGTTCTTC
CDR3 protein: CASSGYNEQFF
J gene: TRBJ2-1
V gene: TRBV10-1
clone size: .
D gene: .

CDR3 DNA: TGTGCCAGCAGTTACTCCGGACTAGCGGGAGTGGGAGATACGCAGTATTTT
CDR3 protein: CASSYSGLAGVGDTQYF
J gene: TRBJ2-3
V gene: TRBV6-5
clone size: .
D gene: TRBD2

CDR3 DNA: TGTGCCAGCAGTTACCTGGAGGCCGGGGATACGCAGTATTTT
CDR3 protein: CASSYLEAGDTQYF
J gene: TRBJ2-3
V gene: TRBV6-5
clone size: few
D gene: .

CDR3 DNA: TGTGCCAGCAGTTTAGAGAGACTAGCGGGCACAGATACGCAGTATTTT
CDR3 protein: CASSLERLAGTDTQYF
J gene: TRBJ2-3
V gene: TRBV12-3/TRBV12-4
clone size: large
D gene: TRBD2

CDR3 DNA: TGTGCCAGCAGCTTATCCCAGACCCGCTCCTATGGCTACACCTTC
CDR3 protein: CASSLSQTRSYGYTF
J gene: TRBJ1-2
V gene: TRBV7-8
clone size: .
D gene: .

CDR3 DNA: TGTGCCAGCATTCTAGCGGGAGTAGCAGATACGCAGTATTTT
CDR3 protein: CASILAGVADTQYF
J gene: TRBJ2-3
V gene: TRBV6-5
clone size: many
D gene: TRBD2

CDR3 DNA: TGTGCCAGCAGCTTAGGTAGGGATCAGCCCCAGCATTTT
CDR3 protein: CASSLGRDQPQHF
J gene: TRBJ1-5
V gene: TRBV11-2
clone size: few
D gene: .

CDR3 DNA: TGTGCCAGCAGCTTAGGGGACAGACCTTACAATGAGCAGTTCTTC
CDR3 protein: CASSLGDRPYNEQFF
J gene: TRBJ2-1
V gene: TRBV7-8
clone size: medium-sized
D gene: TRBD1

CDR3 DNA: TGTGCCAGCAGTTGGGGACAGGGTTATGGCTACACCTTC
CDR3 protein: CASSWGQGYGYTF
J gene: TRBJ1-2
V gene: TRBV28
clone size: .
D gene: TRBD1

CDR3 DNA: TGTGCCAGCAGTTTGCAGCAGACCCAGTTCTTC
CDR3 protein: CASSLQQTQFF
J gene: TRBJ2-1
V gene: TRBV12-3/TRBV12-4
clone size: .
D gene: .

CDR3 DNA: TGTGCCAGCAGCTTCCCGCGGCTGCGGGACCAAGACACTCAGTATTTT
CDR3 protein: CASSFPRLRDQDTQYF
J gene: TRBJ2-3
V gene: TRBV7-9
clone size: .
D gene: .

CDR3 DNA: TGTGCCAGCAGCTTGAAATCCGGGCCACAGTACGAGCAGTACTTC
CDR3 protein: CASSLKSGPQYEQYF
J gene: TRBJ2-7
V gene: TRBV7-9
clone size: many
D gene: .

CDR3 DNA: TGTGCCAGCAGCCCCGCGCGGGGGGCGGGAGACACTCAGTATTTT
CDR3 protein: CASSPARGAGDTQYF
J gene: TRBJ2-3
V gene: TRBV7-2
clone size: .
D gene: TRBD2

CDR3 DNA: TGCGCCAGCAGACCCACCGGGAGGGGGCGGGACACAGATACGCAGTATTTT
CDR3 protein: CASRPTGRGRDTDTQYF
J gene: TRBJ2-3
V gene: TRBV23-1
clone size: few
D gene: .

CDR3 DNA: TGTGCCAGCAGGGGACAGGGGTCCTACGAGCAGTACTTC
CDR3 protein: CASRGQGSYEQYF
J gene: TRBJ2-7
V gene: TRBV27
clone size: .
D gene: TRBD1

CDR3 DNA: TGTGCCAGCAGTCTTCGGAAAGGTACGAGCACAGATACGCAGTTTTTT
CDR3 protein: CASSLRKGTSTDTQFF
J gene: TRBJ2-3
V gene: TRBV6-1
clone size: .
D gene: .

CDR3 DNA: TGTGCCAGCAGTCAGAGGAAGGATTACAATGAGCAGTTCTTC
CDR3 protein: CASSQRKDYNEQFF
J gene: TRBJ2-1
V gene: TRBV11-1
clone size: medium-sized
D gene: .

CDR3 DNA: TGTGCCAGCAGCTTAGTCCGGGAGAGTCCCGGCGAGCAGTACTTC
CDR3 protein: CASSLVRESPGEQYF
J gene: TRBJ2-7
V gene: TRBV7-6
clone size: few
D gene: .

CDR3 DNA: TGTGCCAGCAGCTCCACCGAGTGGAATCAGCCCCAGCATTTT
CDR3 protein: CASSSTEWNQPQHF
J gene: TRBJ1-5
V gene: TRBV5-6
clone size: .
D gene: .

CDR3 DNA: TGTGCCAGCAGCGTACAGGGAGGGAGAGCCACAGACATGCAGTACTTC
CDR3 protein: CASSVQGGRATDMQYF
J gene: TRBJ2-4
V gene: TRBV7-2
clone size: .
D gene: .

CDR3 DNA: TGTGCCAGCAGCTTGACTAGCGGGGGGACTGAGACCCAGTACTTC
CDR3 protein: CASSLTSGGTETQYF
J gene: TRBJ2-5
V gene: TRBV25-1
clone size: .
D gene: TRBD2

CDR3 DNA: TGTGCCAGCAGCTCGTCTAGCGGGAGTATCTCAGATACGCAGTATTTT
CDR3 protein: CASSSSSGSISDTQYF
J gene: TRBJ2-3
V gene: TRBV7-9
clone size: medium-sized
D gene: TRBD2